This entry describes one T cell receptor beta chain. Its antigen remains unknown. This record comes from a study of beta chain features in type 1 diabetes. Study-wide context: Patients did not differ from healthy donors in age, gender or cell yield. Study-level findings and limits: Patients' naive, central memory and regulatory TCRB repertoires appeared more alike than those of healthy donors.

Every isolated RNA sample was fully reverse transcribed, so sequencing captured expressed TCRB transcripts. TCRdb keeps only in-frame clones here, not all; method: immunoSEQ multiplex PCR. This sample has about 340,000 clones, with roughly 8% found just once. CDR1 and CDR2 from the germline V gene are MNHEY and SVGAGI. This CDR3 spans 15 amino acids. J lost 4 bases, V lost 2 bases, and 8 bases had no gene match. Central memory, naive, regulatory and stem cell-like memory CD4+ cells were sorted by CD45RO/CCR7/CD25/CD127/CD95/CD27. The chain joins TRBV6-5 to TRBJ2-7; TRBD2 aligns across 7 bases. Sequenced: central memory CD4+ T cells from blood. This clonotype was obtained from a young woman in good health. CDR3 amino acids: CASSYEGGWVYEQYF. The CDR3 DNA reads as TGTGCCAGCAGTTACGAGGGAGGGTGGGTTTACGAGCAGTACTTC.